The 3 T cell receptor beta chains below all came from one sample that was sequenced in a study of cytomegalovirus exposure and HLA in healthy donors. Primers for the PCR totalled 60 Vbeta and 13 Jbeta. Measured with immunoSEQ multiplex PCR; TCRdb has only the in-frame clones, and not every one. This sample has about 160,000 clones, with over 80% found just once. The material sequenced was PBMCs. The receptors come from a girl aged 10-17 years in good health and CMV-seropositive.

This clone was picked up one time. The V call is TRBV29-1, the J call TRBJ1-1; no definite D call. This CDR3 has 11 amino acids. V lost 4 bases to trimming and J lost 1 base, with 4 bases between them. Germline loops: CDR1 SQVTM, CDR2 ANQGSEA. The CDR3: CSVGANTEAFF. For the CDR3, the DNA is TGCAGCGTTGGAGCGAACACTGAAGCTTTCTTT. The whole variable domain, filled in from reference TRBV29-1 and TRBJ1-1, reads SAVISQKPSRDICQRGTSLTIQCQVDSQVTMMFWYRQQPGQSLTLIATANQGSEATYESGFVIDKFPISRPNLTFSTLTVSNMSPEDSSIYLCSVGANTEAFFGQGTRLTVV.

The chain couples TRBV5-1 to TRBJ1-1; TRBD1 matches at 7 bases. This CDR3 is built from 14 residues. From germline, CDR1 is SGHRS and CDR2 YFSETQ. Trimming removed 5 bases from V and 2 bases from J; junction bases left unmatched: 6. CDR3 DNA sequence: TGCGCCAGCAGACCCAGGGGGATAAACACTGAAGCTTTCTTT. Protein: CASRPRGINTEAFF.

This clone was seen only a few times. A read error may account for a junction end that differs from germline. The V call is TRBV6-5, the J call TRBJ1-1; D is uncertain. Germline assignment: CDR1 MNHEY and CDR2 SVGAGI. The CDR3 has 13 amino acids. DNA for the CDR3: TGTGCCAGCAGGTACTTAGAGAACACTGAAGCTTTCTTT. It codes for CASRYLENTEAFF.